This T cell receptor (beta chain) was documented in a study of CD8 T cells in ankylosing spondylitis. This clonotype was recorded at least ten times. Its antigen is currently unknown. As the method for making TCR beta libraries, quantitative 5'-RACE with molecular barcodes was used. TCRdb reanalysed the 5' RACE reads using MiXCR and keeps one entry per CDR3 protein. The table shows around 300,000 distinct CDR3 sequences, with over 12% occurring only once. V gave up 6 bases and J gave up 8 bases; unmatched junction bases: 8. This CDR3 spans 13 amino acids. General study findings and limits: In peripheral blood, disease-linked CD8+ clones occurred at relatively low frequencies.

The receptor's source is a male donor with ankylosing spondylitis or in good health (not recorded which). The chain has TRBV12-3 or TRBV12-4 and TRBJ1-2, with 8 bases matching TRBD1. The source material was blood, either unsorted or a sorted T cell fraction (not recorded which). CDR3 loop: CASSADRVGGYTF. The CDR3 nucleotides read TGTGCCAGCAGCGCGGACAGGGTTGGAGGCTACACCTTC.